The 13 T cell receptor beta chains below were found in one sample sequenced in a study of cytomegalovirus exposure and HLA in healthy donors. PCR involved 60 Vbeta and 13 Jbeta primers. Profiled with immunoSEQ multiplex PCR; TCRdb holds only in-frame clones, not every one. The sample shows roughly 80,000 clones, 81% of them seen only once. Sample: PBMCs. These receptor sequences come from a young woman in good health and CMV-seronegative.

This chain joins TRBV30 and TRBJ1-2; D gene uncertain. CDR1 GTSNPN and CDR2 SVGIG come from the germline V gene (reference sequence). The CDR3 sequence is 13 residues long. V was pared by 1 base and J by 4 bases, with 10 bases between. The DNA for the CDR3 is TGTGCCTGGAGTGGTACCCTAACCTATGGCTACACCTTC. Residues: CAWSGTLTYGYTF.

The V gene is TRBV28, the J gene TRBJ2-2, with 7 bases lining up with TRBD1. J gave up 3 bases and V 5 bases, and 6 bases lay outside the gene matches. The CDR3 spans 15 residues. CDR1 MDHEN and CDR2 SYDVKM come from the germline V gene. CDR3 sequence: CASSRRGGHTGELFF. CDR3 in DNA: TGTGCCAGCAGTCGAAGAGGGGGCCACACCGGGGAGCTGTTTTTT.

This clone is a singleton in its sample. The V and J genes are TRBV6-6 and TRBJ2-7; 8 nucleotides align to TRBD1. The germline V gene has CDR1 MNHNY and CDR2 SVGAGI (reference sequence). V was pared by 8 bases and J by 3 bases, with 9 bases of the junction left unmatched. This CDR3 has 14 amino acids. The CDR3 DNA sequence: TGTGCCAGCCAATTGAGGGGACAGGTCTACGAGCAGTACTTC. Amino acid sequence: CASQLRGQVYEQYF.

The gene calls are TRBV7-9 and TRBJ2-7; TRBD1 might be the D (6 bases). This CDR3 region has 11 residues. Trimming took off 7 bases at V and 6 bases at J, with 10 bases between the two ends. CDR1 and CDR2 (germline): SEHNR, FQNEAQ (reference sequence). The CDR3, as DNA: TGTGCCAGCACCCAGGGGACCGAGCAGTACTTC. Translating gives CASTQGTEQYF.

This sequence joins TRBV30 and TRBJ2-7; 10 bases align to TRBD2. Germline V gene lookup returns CDR1 GTSNPN and CDR2 SVGIG (reference sequence). V dropped 5 bases and J dropped 3; count of bases not matched to a gene: 16. The CDR3 runs to 17 residues. The CDR3: CAWAGGRSGRASYEQYF. The CDR3 coding sequence is TGTGCCTGGGCAGGGGGTCGGAGCGGGAGGGCCAGCTACGAGCAGTACTTC.

The chain has TRBV29-1 and TRBJ2-1, with 8 bases fitting TRBD2. CDR3 size: 15 residues. The ends lost 3 bases at V and 6 bases at J; junction bases unmatched: 10. CDR1 is SQVTM, CDR2 ANQGSEA, per germline. The CDR3 is CSVEASGLETNEQFF. The DNA of the CDR3 is TGCAGCGTTGAGGCTAGCGGGCTCGAAACCAATGAGCAGTTCTTC.

This clone is a singleton in its sample. This chain connects TRBV7-9 to TRBJ1-2; maybe TRBD1 (6 bases). The germline V gene has CDR1 SEHNR and CDR2 FQNEAQ (reference sequence). V was cut by 5 bases and J by 8 bases, with 15 bases left in between. This CDR3 spans 13 amino acids. The CDR3 DNA follows: TGTGCCAGCAGCGCGACGCAGGGGCAAGGCTACACCTTC. Translation gives CASSATQGQGYTF.

This clone was found a few times. This sequence joins TRBV27 and TRBJ2-7; D gene uncertain. The germline CDR1 and CDR2 sequences are MNHEY and SMNVEV (reference sequence). CDR3 size: 11 residues. V was trimmed by 6 bases and J by 2 bases, leaving 5 bases between them. As DNA, the CDR3 is TGTGCCAGCAGCCTTCCCTACGAGCAGTACTTC. Residues: CASSLPYEQYF.

The gene calls are TRBV30 and TRBJ1-4; the match to TRBD1 covers 7 bases. Per germline, CDR1 GTSNPN and CDR2 SVGIG (reference sequence). The CDR3 runs 14 residues. V gave up 2 bases and J gave up 4 bases; unmatched junction bases: 4. The CDR3 region is CAWSIGTVNEKLFF. CDR3 DNA sequence: TGTGCCTGGAGTATCGGGACAGTTAATGAAAAACTGTTTTTT.

The genes are TRBV4-3 and TRBJ1-2; 9 bases fit TRBD1. CDR3 size: 17 residues. The germline V gene has CDR1 LGHNA and CDR2 YSLEER. V lost 0 bases, J lost 0 bases, and 5 bases stayed unmatched. The CDR3 bases are TGCGCCAGCAGCCAAGATTTGGGGGACAGGGCTAACTATGGCTACACCTTC. It encodes CASSQDLGDRANYGYTF.

This sequence joins TRBV19 and TRBJ1-1, with TRBD1 matching 7 bases. The CDR3 sequence is 12 residues long. CDR1 is LNHDA and CDR2 is SQIVND in the germline V gene (reference sequence). Trimming took 9 bases from V and 4 from J; bases not matched to a gene: 5. CDR3 sequence (DNA): TGTGCCAGCCGCAGACAGGGCACTGAAGCTTTCTTT. Translated, it gives CASRRQGTEAFF.

The chain recombines TRBV19 with TRBJ2-2, with 7 bases fitting TRBD1. CDR3 length: 15 amino acids. Unmatched junction bases numbered 7, after V lost 6 bases and J lost 3 bases. Germline V CDR1 and CDR2: LNHDA, SQIVND (reference sequence). Here the CDR3 DNA reads TGTGCCAGTAGAGTAAGGGGGCTGGACACCGGGGAGCTGTTTTTT. Its protein product is CASRVRGLDTGELFF. Filled out from reference TRBV19 and TRBJ2-2, the complete variable domain reads DGGITQSPKYLFRKEGQNVTLSCEQNLNHDAMYWYRQDPGQGLRLIYYSQIVNDFQKGDIAEGYSVSREKKESFPLTVTSAQKNPTAFYLCASRVRGLDTGELFFGEGSRLTVL.

The V call is TRBV4-2, the J call TRBJ2-7; the match to TRBD2 covers 14 bases. Germline V gives CDR1 LGHNA, CDR2 YNFKEQ. This CDR3 is built from 15 residues. The trim removed 3 bases at V and 3 bases at J, leaving 1 base unmatched. CDR3 sequence reads: CASSQGLAGDYEQYF. The CDR3 DNA reads TGTGCCAGCAGCCAGGGACTAGCGGGAGACTACGAGCAGTACTTC.